The source of this TCR beta chain is a study of CXCR3-negative and CXCR3-positive naive CD8 T cells. Study-wide points: The TRB CDR3s that CXCR3-positive naive cells carried were more hydrophobic than those of CXCR3-negative naive cells. Cryopreservation partially decreased CXCR3 expression, and most assays used fresh PBMCs.

Libraries of TRB cDNA were made by 5' RACE and carried UMIs. TCRdb reprocessed the 5' RACE reads and keeps a single row for each CDR3 protein, giving no DNA. Its table lists about 57,000 distinct CDR3 sequences. The CDR3 has 16 residues. In germline, CDR1 is SGDLS, CDR2 YYNGEE. A note on this clonotype: Its antigen is not known.

This TCR was recovered from a human donor in good health. Some clones in this sample may be carry-over from other donors' samples. The source material was naive CXCR3+ CD8+ T cells from blood. Noted subset: CD45RO-CCR7+CD27+CD95- naive CD8+ T cells expressing CXCR3 (TNR3+). V usage is TRBV9 and J usage is TRBJ2-1; TCRdb reports TRBD1, a call that lacks DNA to check it against. The CDR3: CASSTSTGHGTEGQFF.